Following are 24 T cell receptor beta chains from one sample sequenced in a study of identical twins. TCRdb re-analysed the 5' RACE reads in MiXCR, keeping a single row per CDR3 protein. This table holds around 680,000 distinct CDR3 sequences, around 8.6% found once. These same records also appear under a second study, on yellow fever vaccine responses in identical twins.

The sequenced material came from PBMCs. The receptors stem from a woman under 30 in good health.

The chain has TRBV7-6 and TRBJ2-3, with D tentatively TRBD1 or TRBD2 (7 bases each). Trimming pared 5 bases from V and 4 bases from J, leaving 19 bases between. The CDR3 has 16 residues. The germline V gene has CDR1 SGHVS and CDR2 FNYEAQ. The CDR3 protein is CASSPRTAGGADTQYF. In DNA, the CDR3 is TGTGCCAGCAGCCCCCGGACGGCAGGGGGGGCAGATACGCAGTATTTT.

The rearrangement links TRBV12-5 to TRBJ2-1, with 8 bases fitting TRBD2. The V segment lost 6 bases and the J segment 3 bases; nucleotides outside the gene matches: 10. The CDR3 is made up of 16 amino acids. The germline CDR1 and CDR2 sequences are LGHNT and FRNRAP. CDR3 sequence (DNA): TGTGCTAGTGGCGGGAACGGGGGGGCGAGCTACAATGAGCAGTTCTTC. Translated, it gives CASGGNGGASYNEQFF.

This clonotype was seen ten or more times. V and J are TRBV12-3 or TRBV12-4 and TRBJ2-4; weak D call: TRBD1 (5 bases). Trimming left V 7 bases short and J 6 bases short, with 10 bases between. The CDR3 runs 12 residues. CDR3 bases: TGTGCCAGCACCCTCCAGGGAAACATTCAGTACTTC. Residues: CASTLQGNIQYF.

This clonotype came up a few times. CDR3 in amino acids: CASSVQGSTDTQYF. DNA of the CDR3: TGTGCCAGCAGTGTGCAAGGTAGCACAGATACGCAGTATTTT. The rearrangement uses TRBV6-1 and TRBJ2-3, with unresolved D. Germline V gene sequence: CDR1 MNHNS, CDR2 SASEGT. V lost 4 bases to trimming and J lost 0 bases, with 8 bases between them. The CDR3 loop spans 14 amino acids.

This clonotype was counted between two and nine times. V gene TRBV6-1 combines with J gene TRBJ1-1; D remains ambiguous. Trimming removed 7 bases at V and 0 bases at J, with 12 bases between. The CDR3 length is 14 residues. Germline V gene lookup returns CDR1 MNHNS and CDR2 SASEGT. CDR3 amino acids: CASTPATVNTEAFF. CDR3 sequence (DNA): TGTGCCAGCACCCCAGCTACCGTGAACACTGAAGCTTTCTTT.

This clonotype came up many times. The CDR3 loop reads CASSQDQETQYF. The CDR3 DNA reads TGTGCCAGCAGCCAGGACCAAGAGACCCAGTACTTC. The chain uses TRBV3-1 and TRBJ2-5; no clear D. V was pared by 3 bases and J by 0 bases, with 2 bases between. The CDR3 extends over 12 amino acids. Germline V CDR1 and CDR2: LGHDT, YNNKEL (reference sequence).

This chain links TRBV24-1 with TRBJ2-2; no clear D gene. CDR1 and CDR2 from the germline V gene are KGHDR and SFDVKD. Trimming removed 9 bases from V and 7 bases from J, with 8 bases in between. This CDR3 has 11 amino acids. In DNA form, the CDR3 reads TGTGCCACCCGCCTGGGCGGGGAGCTGTTTTTT. Translating it yields CATRLGGELFF.

This clonotype was counted many times. The rearrangement uses TRBV7-9 and TRBJ1-5; D remains unclear. The germline V gene has CDR1 SEHNR and CDR2 FQNEAQ (reference sequence). CDR3 length: 16 residues. V was pared by 3 bases and J by 2 bases, with 14 bases between. The CDR3 is CASSFEVGVGNQPQHF. DNA of the CDR3: TGTGCCAGCAGCTTCGAGGTTGGGGTTGGCAATCAGCCCCAGCATTTT.

A few counts support this clonotype. This chain links TRBV10-3 with TRBJ2-1; TRBD2 aligns across 11 bases. CDR1 is ENHRY and CDR2 is SYGVKD in the germline V gene. Trimming removed 5 bases from V and 7 bases from J; junction bases left unmatched: 13. The CDR3 covers 17 residues. DNA for the CDR3: TGTGCCATCAGTATAACTAGCGGGGGCGATATGAGGAATGAGCAGTTCTTC. Amino acid sequence: CAISITSGGDMRNEQFF.

This clonotype has a handful of counts. CDR3 loop: CSARSRLAGMGDTQYF. The CDR3 DNA sequence: TGCAGTGCTAGATCTCGGCTAGCGGGAATGGGAGATACGCAGTATTTT. The J gene is TRBJ2-3, the V gene TRBV20-1, with TRBD2 matching 9 bases. The junction had 11 bases not matched to a gene; V was cut back by 2 bases and J by 5 bases. Germline CDR1 and CDR2: DFQATT and SNEGSKA (reference sequence). This CDR3 is 16 amino acids long.

This clonotype was seen a handful of times. This chain links TRBV29-1 with TRBJ2-7; D is undetermined. Germline lookup yields CDR1 SQVTM and CDR2 ANQGSEA. The CDR3 is 12 amino acids. V lost 3 bases, J lost 7 bases, and 13 bases lay in between. CDR3 residues: CSVEGLSQEQYF. The CDR3 coding sequence is TGCAGCGTTGAGGGCTTATCCCAGGAGCAGTACTTC.

This clonotype was picked up a small number of times. A junction boundary mismatches the germline segment, possibly from a read error. The chain uses TRBV7-8 and TRBJ2-1; TRBD1 aligns across 7 bases. CDR3 length equals 17 residues. The germline V gene has CDR1 SGHVS and CDR2 FQNEAQ. CDR3 bases: TGTGCCAGCAGGTTAGTTAGAGGGGGCCCACCGATCCATGAGCAGTTCTTC. Protein product: CASRLVRGGPPIHEQFF.

There are many counts of this clonotype. V gene TRBV20-1 combines with J gene TRBJ2-1; 8 bases are a match to TRBD2. CDR1 DFQATT and CDR2 SNEGSKA come from the germline V gene (reference sequence). V was pared by 2 bases and J by 5 bases, with 5 bases of the junction left unmatched. The CDR3 runs to 14 residues. CDR3 DNA sequence: TGCAGTGCTAGACTAGCGCGGGGGGACAATGAGCAGTTCTTC. Its protein is CSARLARGDNEQFF.

This clonotype was seen more than once but under ten times. The V call is TRBV6-2 or TRBV6-3, the J call TRBJ2-1; D gene ambiguous. Germline V gene lookup returns CDR1 MNHEY and CDR2 SVGEGT. The CDR3 extends over 12 amino acids. V was cut by 6 bases and J by 5 bases, with 8 bases left in between. CDR3 amino acids: CASRNSNNEQFF. In DNA, the CDR3 is TGTGCCAGCAGGAACTCGAACAATGAGCAGTTCTTC.

This clonotype was seen more than once but under ten times. The gene calls are TRBV7-2 and TRBJ2-5; 7 bases agree with TRBD2. The trim removed 5 bases at V and 5 bases at J, leaving 11 bases unmatched. The CDR3 extends over 15 amino acids. CDR1 is SGHTA, CDR2 FQGNSA, per germline. In DNA, the CDR3 is TGTGCCAGCAGCCACCAGCGGGGAAGGAGGGAGACCCAGTACTTC. Its translation: CASSHQRGRRETQYF.

The V gene is TRBV28, the J gene TRBJ2-5; D gene uncertain. Germline loops: CDR1 MDHEN, CDR2 SYDVKM. The CDR3 extends over 13 amino acids. Trimming stripped 5 bases from V and 5 bases from J, with 12 bases between. CDR3 residues: CASSTPGRETQYF. The CDR3 DNA sequence: TGTGCCAGCAGTACCCCCGGACGGGAGACCCAGTACTTC.

This clonotype was detected ten times or more. This chain uses TRBV28 with TRBJ1-1, with D possibly TRBD1 on 6 matching bases. The CDR3 covers 15 residues. V was pared by 5 bases and J by 1 base, with 14 bases between. Germline CDR1 is MDHEN and CDR2 is SYDVKM. This CDR3 is CASSPYTGANTEAFF. CDR3 nucleotide sequence: TGTGCCAGCAGTCCATATACGGGGGCGAACACTGAAGCTTTCTTT.

V gene TRBV6-1 combines with J gene TRBJ2-3, with 12 positions matching TRBD2. Germline V lookup: CDR1 MNHNS, CDR2 SASEGT. This CDR3 has 18 amino acids. J was trimmed by 2 bases and V by 6 bases; bases with no gene match: 12. CDR3 loop: CASRQTSGSGVFTDTQYF. CDR3 DNA sequence: TGTGCCAGCAGACAGACTAGCGGGAGCGGGGTATTCACAGATACGCAGTATTTT.

In its sample, this clonotype was seen many times. The chain recombines TRBV7-9 with TRBJ2-1; perhaps TRBD1 as D (8 bases). Trimming cost V 5 bases and J 2 bases, with 16 bases left between them. Germline V lookup: CDR1 SEHNR, CDR2 FQNEAQ (reference sequence). The CDR3 is made up of 16 amino acids. The CDR3 DNA is TGTGCCAGCAGCCTCAACAGGGGGGGCGCCTACAATGAGCAGTTCTTC. The encoded protein is CASSLNRGGAYNEQFF.

This clonotype was detected many times. The J gene is TRBJ2-7, the V gene TRBV7-2, with TRBD1 identical over 8 bases. The CDR3 contains 15 residues. V lost 5 bases to trimming and J lost 0 bases; unmatched junction nucleotides: 6. Per germline, CDR1 SGHTA and CDR2 FQGNSA. The CDR3 sequence: CASSEYRGDSYEQYF. The CDR3 DNA follows: TGTGCCAGCAGCGAATACAGGGGGGACTCCTACGAGCAGTACTTC.

This clonotype was seen more than once but under ten times. The rearrangement uses TRBV18 and TRBJ2-7; 9 bases match TRBD1. From germline, CDR1 is KGHSH and CDR2 LQKENI. The CDR3 length is 12 residues. V lost 5 bases, J lost 10 bases, and 6 bases stayed unmatched. The CDR3 DNA follows: TGTGCCAGCTCAAATGACAGGGGGGCCCAGTACTTC. Translation: CASSNDRGAQYF.

This clonotype has at least ten counts. The rearrangement uses TRBV9 and TRBJ2-7; a possible D gene is TRBD1 (5 bases). From germline, CDR1 is SGDLS and CDR2 YYNGEE. V gave up 4 bases and J gave up 3 bases, with 14 bases separating them. The CDR3 is 14 amino acids. The CDR3 DNA sequence: TGTGCCAGCAGCCCTGGATCAGGGAACTACGAGCAGTACTTC. Protein product: CASSPGSGNYEQYF.

The chain uses TRBV20-1 and TRBJ2-7; 8 nucleotides align to TRBD1. Per germline, CDR1 DFQATT and CDR2 SNEGSKA (reference sequence). This CDR3 comprises 15 residues. The V gene end was trimmed by 6 bases and the J gene end by 0 bases; junction bases not matched to a gene: 10. CDR3 sequence (DNA): TGCAGTGCCGAACTGGAGGACAGGGACTCCTACGAGCAGTACTTC. This codes for CSAELEDRDSYEQYF.

The chain recombines TRBV12-3 or TRBV12-4 with TRBJ2-3, with D possibly matching TRBD1 (5 bases). The ends were cut back, 7 bases at V and 4 bases at J, with 12 bases in the middle. This CDR3 comprises 13 residues. The CDR3 protein is CASTIYRPDTQYF. The DNA of the CDR3 is TGTGCCAGCACTATCTACAGGCCAGATACGCAGTATTTT.